Following are 30 T cell receptor beta chains from one sample sequenced in a study of T cell repertoires in cytomegalovirus infection. Antigens of these TCRs are unknown. One entry per CDR3 protein, called by TCRdb with MiXCR from the reads. The data show hundreds of thousands of distinct CDR3 sequences, 33% seen once. This material consisted of cultured PBMCs, taken from culture after CMV antigen stimulation. The receptors stem from a human donor in good health (CMV status not recorded). Some clones in this sample may be carry-over from other donors' samples.

This rearrangement joins TRBV5-1 to TRBJ2-7, with 10 bases identical to TRBD2. Trimming cost V 7 bases and J 3 bases; bases outside gene matches: 7. The CDR3 has 14 residues. The germline CDR1 and CDR2 sequences are SGHRS and YFSETQ. CDR3 in DNA: TGCGCCAGCCAGCTAGCGGGGGCCAGCTACGAGCAGTACTTC. Protein sequence: CASQLAGASYEQYF.

There are many counts of this clonotype. This rearrangement joins TRBV12-3 or TRBV12-4 to TRBJ2-3; D possibly corresponds to TRBD2 (6 bases). V was pared by 4 bases and J by 0 bases, with 11 bases between. The CDR3 length is 15 residues. This CDR3 is CASSSGLTSTDTQYF. The CDR3 coding sequence is TGTGCCAGCAGTTCCGGACTAACTAGCACAGATACGCAGTATTTT.

The chain has TRBV12-3 or TRBV12-4 and TRBJ2-3, with D possibly TRBD2 on 6 matching bases. The V gene lost 3 bases and the J gene lost 5 bases, with 15 bases spanning the gap. The CDR3 has 15 amino acids. Here the CDR3 reads CASSFAGGMGDTQYF. The CDR3 region has the DNA TGTGCCAGCAGTTTTGCGGGCGGGATGGGAGATACGCAGTATTTT.

This CDR3 is CAISAWREHTDTQYF. CDR3 coding DNA: TGTGCCATCAGTGCTTGGCGGGAGCACACAGATACGCAGTATTTT. This sequence joins TRBV10-3 and TRBJ2-3, with TRBD2 matching over 7 bases. Unmatched junction bases numbered 6, after V lost 4 bases and J lost 2 bases. Per the germline V gene, CDR1 is ENHRY and CDR2 is SYGVKD. CDR3 length: 15 residues.

The gene calls are TRBV4-2 and TRBJ1-2; 9 positions agree with TRBD1. The germline V gene encodes CDR1 LGHNA and CDR2 YNFKEQ. The V gene end was trimmed by 8 bases and the J gene end by 5 bases; junction bases not matched to a gene: 6. The CDR3 consists of 13 residues. The CDR3 DNA is TGTGCCAGCGGTTGGGGACAGGGTTATGGCTACACCTTC. Translated, it gives CASGWGQGYGYTF.

This chain joins TRBV18 and TRBJ2-5, with 7 bases matching TRBD1. Trimming at V came to 2 bases and at J to 7 bases, leaving 10 bases not matched to a gene. This CDR3 comprises 15 residues. Germline values: CDR1 KGHSH, CDR2 LQKENI. The CDR3 spells CASSPGQEQVGTQYF. The CDR3 bases are TGTGCCAGCTCACCAGGACAGGAGCAGGTGGGGACCCAGTACTTC. The entire variable domain, with the rest obtained from reference TRBV18 and TRBJ2-5, is as follows: NAGVMQNPRHLVRRRGQEARLRCSPMKGHSHVYWYRQLPEEGLKFMVYLQKENIIDESGMPKERFSAEFPKEGPSILRIQQVVRGDSAAYFCASSPGQEQVGTQYFGPGTRLLVL.

This chain links TRBV6-1 with TRBJ1-6; the D is unclear. The CDR3 covers 13 residues. Germline CDR1 is MNHNS and CDR2 is SASEGT. V was trimmed by 8 bases and J by 5 bases, leaving 10 bases between them. The CDR3 DNA reads TGTGCCAGCGTAAAGGAGAATAATTCACCCCTCCACTTT. This encodes CASVKENNSPLHF.

Many counts were recorded for this clonotype. This rearrangement joins TRBV7-2 to TRBJ2-2; 10 positions match TRBD2. Germline V lookup: CDR1 SGHTA, CDR2 FQGNSA. The trim removed 5 bases at V and 6 bases at J, leaving 3 bases unmatched. The CDR3 spans 14 residues. CDR3 region: CASSPSGGAGELFF. The CDR3 nucleotides are TGTGCCAGCAGCCCGAGCGGGGGGGCCGGGGAGCTGTTTTTT. Complete variable domain (other parts from reference TRBV7-2 and TRBJ2-2): GAGVSQSPSNKVTEKGKDVELRCDPISGHTALYWYRQSLGQGLEFLIYFQGNSAPDKSGLPSDRFSAERTGGSVSTLTIQRTQQEDSAVYLCASSPSGGAGELFFGEGSRLTVL.

This clonotype was picked up many times. The J gene is TRBJ2-7, the V gene TRBV7-2, with no clear D. From germline, CDR1 is SGHTA and CDR2 FQGNSA. This CDR3 contains 13 residues. The ends were cut back, 10 bases at V and 5 bases at J, with 18 bases in the middle. CDR3 residues: CAITYPNYNEQYF. The CDR3 nucleotides read TGTGCCATCACATACCCCAACTACAACGAGCAGTACTTC.

This chain joins TRBV7-4 and TRBJ2-5; D ambiguous. This CDR3 region has 11 residues. The germline V and J ends were trimmed by 4 bases and 10 bases, with 10 bases remaining between them. CDR1 and CDR2 from the germline V gene are SGHVT and SQSDAQ. The CDR3 loop is CASSSSMIQYF. DNA for the CDR3: TGTGCCAGCAGCTCTTCCATGATCCAGTACTTC.

This clonotype was recorded many times. The V call is TRBV7-2, the J call TRBJ1-4; D remains unclear. The length of the CDR3 is 15 residues. Germline V gives CDR1 SGHTA, CDR2 FQGNSA. Deletions cut 5 bases from V and 5 bases from J, with 15 bases between. The CDR3 sequence is CASSNNRVINEKLFF. CDR3 bases: TGTGCCAGCAGCAACAACCGGGTTATAAATGAAAAACTGTTTTTT.

This rearrangement joins TRBV20-1 to TRBJ1-2; D is uncertain. The germline V gene encodes CDR1 DFQATT and CDR2 SNEGSKA (reference sequence). Trimming took 6 bases from V and 8 from J, leaving 10 bases between them. This CDR3 comprises 10 residues. The CDR3 DNA reads as TGCAGTGCCCCAGATGGGGGCTACACCTTC. Encoded protein: CSAPDGGYTF.

This clonotype has a handful of counts. The J gene is TRBJ2-2, the V gene TRBV5-1, with D unclear. V was shortened by 0 bases and J by 1 base, with 4 bases between the two germline ends. Germline V gives CDR1 SGHRS, CDR2 YFSETQ. The CDR3 covers 14 residues. CDR3 nucleotides: TGCGCCAGCAGCTTGGAGCAGAACACCGGGGAGCTGTTTTTT. The encoded protein is CASSLEQNTGELFF.

Ten or more counts support this clonotype. The V gene is TRBV7-2, the J gene TRBJ2-3; no definite D call. The CDR3 contains 14 residues. The V gene's germline CDR1 is SGHTA and CDR2 FQGNSA. Trimming removed 2 bases at V and 1 base at J, with 7 bases between. The chain's CDR3 is CASSLNYGTDTQYF. CDR3 nucleotides: TGTGCCAGCAGCTTAAACTACGGCACAGATACGCAGTATTTT. Supplemented by reference TRBV7-2 and TRBJ2-3, the full variable domain reads GAGVSQSPSNKVTEKGKDVELRCDPISGHTALYWYRQSLGQGLEFLIYFQGNSAPDKSGLPSDRFSAERTGGSVSTLTIQRTQQEDSAVYLCASSLNYGTDTQYFGPGTRLTVL.

The chain links TRBV7-9 to TRBJ1-3, with TRBD1 as a possible D gene (6 bases). The CDR3 is 16 residues long. Trimming stripped 1 base from V and 0 bases from J, with 10 bases between. Per the germline V gene, CDR1 is SEHNR and CDR2 is FQNEAQ (reference sequence). DNA of the CDR3: TGTGCCAGCAGCTTAGGGGGGGCCTTCTCTGGAAACACCATATATTTT. Translation: CASSLGGAFSGNTIYF.

The chain recombines TRBV19 with TRBJ2-3, with D possibly matching TRBD1 (6 bases). Germline V gives CDR1 LNHDA, CDR2 SQIVND (reference sequence). The CDR3 runs 15 residues. Trimming stripped 4 bases from V and 4 bases from J, with 15 bases between. CDR3 bases: TGTGCCAGTAGTAGCCCAGGGGATCATGCAGATACGCAGTATTTT. Translated: CASSSPGDHADTQYF.

The chain links TRBV5-6 to TRBJ2-3, with 10 bases identical to TRBD2. Germline loops: CDR1 SGHDT, CDR2 YYEEEE. The CDR3 runs to 15 residues. V was clipped by 4 bases and J by 4 bases; unmatched bases: 6. CDR3 DNA sequence: TGTGCCAGCAGCCGAAGCGGGAGGGGGCCAGATACGCAGTATTTT. As protein: CASSRSGRGPDTQYF.

The V gene is TRBV6-6, the J gene TRBJ2-4, with D unclear. In germline, CDR1 is MNHNY, CDR2 SVGAGI (reference sequence). The CDR3 is 16 amino acids. V lost 6 bases, J lost 1 base, and 16 bases lay in between. This chain's CDR3 is CASSPSRVGAKNIQYF. CDR3 DNA: TGTGCCAGCAGCCCAAGCCGGGTTGGGGCCAAAAACATTCAGTACTTC.

This clonotype was counted between two and nine times. The CDR3 DNA follows: TGTGCCAGCAGCAGAAGTGGCAGGGGATACAATGAGCAGTTCTTC. Translated, it gives CASSRSGRGYNEQFF. The genes are TRBV7-2 and TRBJ2-1, with a possible D match to TRBD1 (6 bases). Germline assignment: CDR1 SGHTA and CDR2 FQGNSA. V dropped 5 bases and J dropped 4 bases, with 15 bases sitting between them. The CDR3 contains 15 residues. The variable domain in full, completed from reference TRBV7-2 and TRBJ2-1, reads GAGVSQSPSNKVTEKGKDVELRCDPISGHTALYWYRQSLGQGLEFLIYFQGNSAPDKSGLPSDRFSAERTGGSVSTLTIQRTQQEDSAVYLCASSRSGRGYNEQFFGPGTRLTVL.

In nucleotides, the CDR3 is TGTGCCAGCTCACCACCTAGGGCAAACACAGATACGCAGTATTTT. Its translation: CASSPPRANTDTQYF. The chain carries TRBV18 and TRBJ2-3; D is unclear. This CDR3 spans 15 amino acids. The germline V and J ends were trimmed by 0 bases and 2 bases, with 9 bases remaining between them. Germline CDR1 reads KGHSH; CDR2 reads LQKENI.

This clonotype was observed a handful of times. J is TRBJ2-1 and V is TRBV12-3 or TRBV12-4; 10 positions agree with TRBD2. The V segment lost 6 bases and the J segment 0 bases; nucleotides outside the gene matches: 14. The CDR3 runs to 19 residues. Here the CDR3 reads CASSTGTSVFYNSYNEQFF. The CDR3 coding sequence is TGTGCCAGCAGCACCGGGACTAGCGTATTCTATAACTCCTACAATGAGCAGTTCTTC.

This clonotype has more than one count but fewer than ten. V gene TRBV7-6 combines with J gene TRBJ1-5; D not resolved. The length of the CDR3 is 14 residues. CDR1 is SGHVS and CDR2 is FNYEAQ in the germline V gene. V gave up 8 bases and J gave up 7 bases, with 18 bases separating them. The CDR3, as DNA: TGTGCCAGCGCCCCCCTGGGTCTGAAACAGCCCCAGCATTTT. As protein: CASAPLGLKQPQHF.

The chain employs TRBV30 and TRBJ1-2; D perhaps matches TRBD1 (5 bases). Trimming took 0 bases from V and 8 from J, leaving 13 bases between them. Germline V CDR1 and CDR2: GTSNPN, SVGIG (reference sequence). The CDR3 length is 13 residues. The CDR3 reads CAWSVLGAGGYTF. As DNA, the CDR3 is TGTGCCTGGAGTGTACTAGGGGCTGGAGGCTACACCTTC. The variable domain in full, with the rest retrieved from reference TRBV30 and TRBJ1-2, is SQTIHQWPATLVQPVGSPLSLECTVEGTSNPNLYWYRQAAGRGLQLLFYSVGIGQISSEVPQNLSASRPQDRQFILSSKKLLLSDSGFYLCAWSVLGAGGYTFGSGTRLTVV.

The CDR3 DNA is TGCGCCAGCAGCTGGCGGTCTAGCGGGATCAATGAGCAGTTCTTC. It encodes CASSWRSSGINEQFF. The V call is TRBV5-1, the J call TRBJ2-1; 9 bases fit TRBD2. V lost 3 bases to trimming and J lost 6 bases; unmatched junction nucleotides: 7. The CDR3 sequence is 15 residues long. The germline gives CDR1 SGHRS, CDR2 YFSETQ.

This clonotype was counted only a few times. DNA for the CDR3: TGTGCCAGCAGCTTATACAGGGGGCGAAATGAGCAGTTCTTC. Translating gives CASSLYRGRNEQFF. This chain links TRBV7-8 with TRBJ2-1; 9 nucleotides align to TRBD1. Trimming cost V 2 bases and J 7 bases; bases outside gene matches: 3. Per the germline V gene, CDR1 is SGHVS and CDR2 is FQNEAQ. The CDR3 is made up of 14 amino acids.

The rearrangement uses TRBV6-6 and TRBJ2-5; TRBD2 might be the D (5 bases). Trimming cost V 3 bases and J 4 bases, with 18 bases left between them. Germline-derived CDR1 and CDR2 are MNHNY and SVGAGI (reference sequence). The CDR3 is made up of 16 amino acids. CDR3 sequence: CASSYYPGLDRETQYF. Here the CDR3 DNA reads TGTGCCAGCAGTTATTACCCGGGGTTGGATCGAGAGACCCAGTACTTC.

This clonotype has a handful of counts. V is TRBV4-2 and J is TRBJ2-6; no definite D call. CDR1 is LGHNA, CDR2 YNFKEQ, per germline. CDR3 length: 18 amino acids. The V and J ends lost 1 base and 0 bases respectively, with 13 bases between them. DNA for the CDR3: TGTGCCAGCAGCCAAGTGGCACAGCCCAGCTCTGGGGCCAACGTCCTGACTTTC. Translation gives CASSQVAQPSSGANVLTF.

Only one count was recorded for this clonotype. This rearrangement joins TRBV10-3 to TRBJ2-1, with TRBD2 matching over 7 bases. V dropped 5 bases and J dropped 7; count of bases not matched to a gene: 8. This CDR3 comprises 14 residues. The V gene's germline CDR1 is ENHRY and CDR2 SYGVKD. The chain's CDR3 is CAISPIGGRNEQFF. CDR3 in DNA: TGTGCCATCAGTCCCATCGGGGGGAGGAATGAGCAGTTCTTC.

The chain links TRBV11-3 to TRBJ2-1; either TRBD1 or TRBD2 may supply D (5 bases each). This CDR3 comprises 14 residues. The V end was cut by 4 bases, the J end by 5 bases, with 12 bases between. Per germline, CDR1 SGHNT and CDR2 YENEEA. The CDR3, as DNA: TGTGCCAGCAGCTCCCAGGGACCCGACAATGAGCAGTTCTTC. Translated: CASSSQGPDNEQFF. The complete variable domain, with remaining parts taken from reference TRBV11-3 and TRBJ2-1, reads EAGVVQSPRYKIIEKKQPVAFWCNPISGHNTLYWYLQNLGQGPELLIRYENEEAVDDSQLPKDRFSAERLKGVDSTLKIQPAELGDSAVYLCASSSQGPDNEQFFGPGTRLTVL.

The chain links TRBV10-3 to TRBJ2-1; D might be TRBD2 (6 bases). The ends were cut back, 8 bases at V and 5 bases at J, with 13 bases in the middle. CDR1 and CDR2 from the germline V gene are ENHRY and SYGVKD. The CDR3 consists of 13 residues. CDR3 coding DNA: TGTGCCATCGCCGGGAGACTGGACAATGAGCAGTTCTTC. Translation: CAIAGRLDNEQFF.